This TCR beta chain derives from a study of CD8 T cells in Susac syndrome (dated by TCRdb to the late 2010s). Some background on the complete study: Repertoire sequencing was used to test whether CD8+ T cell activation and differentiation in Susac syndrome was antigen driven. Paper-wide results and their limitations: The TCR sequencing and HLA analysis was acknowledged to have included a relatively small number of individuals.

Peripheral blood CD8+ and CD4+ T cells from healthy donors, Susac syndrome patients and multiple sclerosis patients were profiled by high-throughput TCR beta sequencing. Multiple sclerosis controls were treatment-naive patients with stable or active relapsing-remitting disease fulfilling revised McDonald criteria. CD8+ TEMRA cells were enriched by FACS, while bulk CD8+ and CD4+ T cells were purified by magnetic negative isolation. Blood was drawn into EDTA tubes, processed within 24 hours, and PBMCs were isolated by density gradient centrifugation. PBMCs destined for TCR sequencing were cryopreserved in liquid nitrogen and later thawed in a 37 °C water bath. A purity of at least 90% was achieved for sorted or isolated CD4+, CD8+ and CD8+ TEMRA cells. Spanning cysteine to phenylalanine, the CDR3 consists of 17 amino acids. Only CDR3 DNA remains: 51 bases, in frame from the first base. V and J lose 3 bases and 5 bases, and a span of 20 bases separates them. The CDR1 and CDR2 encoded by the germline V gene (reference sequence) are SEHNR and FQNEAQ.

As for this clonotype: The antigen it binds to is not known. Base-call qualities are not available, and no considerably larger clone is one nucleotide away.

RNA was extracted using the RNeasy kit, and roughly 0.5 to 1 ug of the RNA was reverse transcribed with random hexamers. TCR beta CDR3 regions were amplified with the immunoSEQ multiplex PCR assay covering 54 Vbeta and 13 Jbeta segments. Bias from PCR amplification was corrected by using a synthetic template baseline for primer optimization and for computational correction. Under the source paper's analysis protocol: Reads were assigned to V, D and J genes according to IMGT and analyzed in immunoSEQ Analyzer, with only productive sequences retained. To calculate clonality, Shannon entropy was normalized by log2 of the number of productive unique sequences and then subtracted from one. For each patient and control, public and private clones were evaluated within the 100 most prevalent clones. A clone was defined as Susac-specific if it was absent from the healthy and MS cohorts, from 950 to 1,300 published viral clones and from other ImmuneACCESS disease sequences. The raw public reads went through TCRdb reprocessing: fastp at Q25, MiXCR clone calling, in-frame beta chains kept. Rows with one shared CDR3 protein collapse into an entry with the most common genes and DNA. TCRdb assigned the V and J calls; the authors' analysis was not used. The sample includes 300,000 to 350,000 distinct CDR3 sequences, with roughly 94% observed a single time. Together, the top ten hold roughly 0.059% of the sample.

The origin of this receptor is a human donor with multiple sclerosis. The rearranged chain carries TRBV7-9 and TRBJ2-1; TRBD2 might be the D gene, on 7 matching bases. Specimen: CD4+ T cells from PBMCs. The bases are TGTGCCAGCAGCTTGGGACTAACCCGGGACACCAACAATGAGCAGTTCTTC. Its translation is CASSLGLTRDTNNEQFF.